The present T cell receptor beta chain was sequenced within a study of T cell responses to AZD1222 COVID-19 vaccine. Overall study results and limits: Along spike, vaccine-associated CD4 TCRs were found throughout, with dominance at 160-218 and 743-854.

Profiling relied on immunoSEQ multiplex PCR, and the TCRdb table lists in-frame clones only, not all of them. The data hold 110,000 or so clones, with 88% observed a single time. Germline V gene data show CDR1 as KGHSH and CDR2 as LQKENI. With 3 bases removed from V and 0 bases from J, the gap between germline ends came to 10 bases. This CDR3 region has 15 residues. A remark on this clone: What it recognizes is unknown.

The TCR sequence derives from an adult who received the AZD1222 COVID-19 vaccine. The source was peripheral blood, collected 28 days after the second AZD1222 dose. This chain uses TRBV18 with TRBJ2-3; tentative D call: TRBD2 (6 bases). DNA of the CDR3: TGTGCCAGCTCACCGGACTACCTCAGCACAGATACGCAGTATTTT. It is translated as CASSPDYLSTDTQYF. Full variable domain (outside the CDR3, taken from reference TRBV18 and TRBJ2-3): NAGVMQNPRHLVRRRGQEARLRCSPMKGHSHVYWYRQLPEEGLKFMVYLQKENIIDESGMPKERFSAEFPKEGPSILRIQQVVRGDSAAYFCASSPDYLSTDTQYFGPGTRLTVL.